These T cell receptor beta chains were read from a single sample in a study of blood T cell repertoires in COVID-19. Here immunoSEQ multiplex PCR was the method, and the copy in TCRdb shows in-frame clones only, minus some. The data contain 200,000 to 250,000 clones, around 88% of them singletons. The sequenced sample was PBMCs or T cells enriched from blood (not recorded which). Receptor source: a woman aged 50 to 60 who had recovered from COVID-19. Each CDR3 is given with its conserved first and last residue. The D gene is left open where the match is weak. Some rows mark clone size as missing; the rest say once, few, many or name a class of expanded clone.

clone_size	j_call	d_call	v_call	cdr3_aa	cdr3_nt
-	TRBJ2-1	-	TRBV7-2	CASSLGGRYNEQFF	TGTGCCAGCAGCTTAGGGGGCAGGTACAATGAGCAGTTCTTC
-	TRBJ1-3	TRBD1	TRBV4-2	CASSQDAAQTGAGNTIYF	TGTGCCAGCAGCCAAGATGCGGCTCAGACAGGGGCTGGAAACACCATATATTTT
-	TRBJ2-5	-	TRBV4-1	CASSQETLQGGTQETQYF	TGCGCCAGCAGCCAAGAGACGCTCCAGGGGGGTACCCAAGAGACCCAGTACTTC
once	TRBJ1-2	TRBD1	TRBV4-1	CASSQGLQGLGGYTF	TGCGCCAGCAGCCAAGGCCTACAGGGGCTGGGCGGCTACACCTTC
once	TRBJ2-7	-	TRBV5-6	CASSLMSVYEQYF	TGTGCCAGCAGCTTAATGTCAGTTTACGAGCAGTACTTC
-	TRBJ1-1	TRBD1	TRBV5-1	CASSLAGLRDRGNFSEAFF	TGCGCCAGCAGCTTGGCCGGATTAAGGGACAGGGGCAATTTCTCTGAAGCTTTCTTT
-	TRBJ1-3	-	TRBV7-9	CASSPKRSSGNTIYF	TGTGCCAGCAGCCCCAAACGGAGCTCTGGAAACACCATATATTTT
-	TRBJ2-1	TRBD2	TRBV4-1	CASSQGSGDYNEQFF	TGCGCCAGCAGCCAGGGTAGCGGGGATTACAATGAGCAGTTCTTC
-	TRBJ1-5	-	TRBV2	CASSENNGNQPQHF	TGTGCCAGCAGTGAGAATAACGGGAATCAGCCCCAGCATTTT
few	TRBJ2-1	TRBD1	TRBV9	CASSVATDRGKYNEQFF	TGTGCCAGCAGCGTAGCTACGGACAGGGGGAAATACAATGAGCAGTTCTTC
-	TRBJ2-1	TRBD1	TRBV5-1	CASSVPGQGSNEQFF	TGCGCCAGCAGCGTCCCGGGACAGGGGTCCAATGAGCAGTTCTTC
few	TRBJ2-5	TRBD2	TRBV9	CASSGGGGTSWETQYF	TGTGCCAGCAGCGGGGGAGGCGGGACTAGCTGGGAGACCCAGTACTTC
few	TRBJ2-7	-	TRBV11-3	CASSLDRARDFYEQYF	TGTGCCAGCAGCTTAGATCGGGCACGGGACTTCTACGAGCAGTACTTC
-	TRBJ2-7	TRBD2	TRBV28	CASVGLAGTYEQYF	TGTGCCAGCGTCGGACTAGCGGGAACCTACGAGCAGTACTTC
-	TRBJ2-3	-	TRBV4-1	CASSQPAGFQTDTQYF	TGCGCCAGCAGCCAACCCGCAGGTTTCCAGACAGATACGCAGTATTTT
-	TRBJ2-3	-	TRBV7-2	CASSATKNTQYF	TGTGCCAGCAGCGCCACTAAGAATACGCAGTATTTT
-	TRBJ1-1	-	TRBV6-2/TRBV6-3	CASSPDPQRVNTEAFF	TGTGCCAGCAGCCCAGACCCCCAGCGGGTGAACACTGAAGCTTTCTTT
few	TRBJ1-2	-	TRBV27	CATRDPQGFDYGYTF	TGTGCCACCAGGGATCCACAGGGTTTCGACTATGGCTACACCTTC
-	TRBJ2-1	TRBD2	TRBV28	CASSPLPGLAGRYEQFF	TGTGCCAGCAGTCCACTCCCGGGACTAGCGGGCCGATATGAGCAGTTCTTC
-	TRBJ2-1	-	TRBV4-1	CASSPTLRGSQFF	TGCGCCAGCAGCCCCACGCTCCGGGGGTCTCAGTTCTTC